These 26 T cell receptor beta chains were all obtained from the same sample, sequenced in a study of T cell responses to AZD1222 COVID-19 vaccine. This table comes from immunoSEQ multiplex PCR, and its TCRdb copy is limited to in-frame clones, with some not included. This sample has some 130,000 clones, with roughly 80% found just once. The sample consisted of peripheral blood, taken on day 0 of AZD1222 vaccination. These receptors were collected from an adult in good health.

This chain links TRBV5-6 with TRBJ1-2, with D possibly being TRBD1 (6 bases). V was clipped by 3 bases and J by 2 bases, with 17 bases between them. Germline V gene lookup returns CDR1 SGHDT and CDR2 YYEEEE. The CDR3 extends over 16 amino acids. The CDR3 reads CASSSPRGGANYGYTF. As DNA, the CDR3 is TGTGCCAGCAGCTCCCCGAGGGGGGGGGCAAACTATGGCTACACCTTC.

V usage is TRBV9 and J usage is TRBJ2-2, with D hard to call. Germline loops: CDR1 SGDLS, CDR2 YYNGEE. V lost 0 bases to trimming and J lost 4 bases, with 10 bases between them. This CDR3 has 15 amino acids. The CDR3 reads CASSVGLPSTGELFF. The CDR3 region has the DNA TGTGCCAGCAGCGTAGGACTCCCCTCCACCGGGGAGCTGTTTTTT. Full variable domain (remainder filled in from reference TRBV9 and TRBJ2-2): DSGVTQTPKHLITATGQRVTLRCSPRSGDLSVYWYQQSLDQGLQFLIQYYNGEERAKGNILERFSAQQFPDLHSELNLSSLELGDSALYFCASSVGLPSTGELFFGEGSRLTVL.

The gene calls are TRBV30 and TRBJ2-7; tentative D call: TRBD2 (6 bases). The CDR3 consists of 12 residues. From germline, CDR1 is GTSNPN and CDR2 SVGIG (reference sequence). CDR3: CAGGRDSYEQYF. CDR3 DNA: TGTGCGGGTGGAAGGGACTCATACGAGCAGTACTTC.

The rearrangement joins TRBV5-5 to TRBJ2-6; D tentatively reads TRBD1 or TRBD2 (6 bases each). CDR1 and CDR2 (germline): SGHKS, YYEKEE (reference sequence). V was trimmed by 0 bases and J by 4 bases, leaving 14 bases between them. This CDR3 comprises 17 residues. The CDR3 loop is CASSLAFGGPGANVLTF. Written as DNA, the CDR3 is TGTGCCAGCAGCTTGGCCTTCGGGGGCCCAGGGGCCAACGTCCTGACTTTC.

The chain combines TRBV7-8 with TRBJ1-6; no clear D gene. In germline, CDR1 is SGHVS, CDR2 FQNEAQ. The CDR3 is made up of 13 amino acids. With 5 bases removed from V and 8 bases from J, the gap between germline ends came to 10 bases. DNA for the CDR3: TGTGCCAGCAGCGGAAACTTGGATTCACCCCTCCACTTT. Protein sequence: CASSGNLDSPLHF.

This clone was seen a handful of times. The chain carries TRBV27 and TRBJ1-6; tentatively, D is TRBD1 (6 bases). V was shortened by 7 bases and J by 9 bases, with 25 bases between the two germline ends. The germline CDR1 and CDR2 sequences are MNHEY and SMNVEV (reference sequence). The length of the CDR3 is 17 residues. CDR3 protein: CASTSAGVLKGGSPLHF. DNA for the CDR3: TGTGCCAGCACTTCGGCAGGGGTCCTAAAGGGGGGTTCACCCCTCCACTTT.

The J gene is TRBJ2-5, the V gene TRBV11-2; 10 bases are a match to TRBD1. V was clipped by 1 base and J by 3 bases; unmatched bases: 2. The CDR3 loop spans 15 amino acids. Germline values: CDR1 SGHAT, CDR2 FQNNGV. The DNA of the CDR3 is TGTGCCAGCAGCTTAGGACAGGGGGCGAAAGAGACCCAGTACTTC. This translates into CASSLGQGAKETQYF.

This clone was picked up one time. This chain uses TRBV9 with TRBJ2-3; 7 bases fit TRBD2. This CDR3 is built from 13 residues. J was trimmed by 3 bases and V by 4 bases; bases with no gene match: 2. Germline values: CDR1 SGDLS, CDR2 YYNGEE. Here the CDR3 reads CASSWGGTDTQYF. CDR3 DNA sequence: TGTGCCAGCAGCTGGGGGGGGACAGATACGCAGTATTTT.

The table lists this clone with a count of one. This sequence joins TRBV6-2 or TRBV6-3 and TRBJ1-5; D is unclear. Trimming shortened V by 5 bases and J by 0 bases, and 5 bases separated the two germline ends. Germline CDR1 and CDR2: MNHEY and SVGEGT. The CDR3 is 13 amino acids. CDR3 DNA: TGTGCCAGCAGTCCGTATAGCAATCAGCCCCAGCATTTT. Protein: CASSPYSNQPQHF.

This rearrangement joins TRBV2 to TRBJ2-1, with 10 bases matching TRBD1. In germline, CDR1 is SNHLY, CDR2 FYNNEI. The CDR3 runs 15 residues. J gave up 4 bases and V 2 bases, and 2 bases lay outside the gene matches. CDR3 residues: CASSERDRGYNEQFF. CDR3 coding DNA: TGTGCCAGCAGTGAAAGGGACAGGGGATACAATGAGCAGTTCTTC.

The rearrangement joins TRBV30 to TRBJ1-6; a possible D gene is TRBD1 (6 bases). The V gene lost 0 bases and the J gene lost 0 bases, with 12 bases spanning the gap. There are 17 residues in the CDR3. Germline loops: CDR1 GTSNPN, CDR2 SVGIG (reference sequence). Here the CDR3 DNA reads TGTGCCTGGAGTGTACGCGGGGGCCGCTCCTATAATTCACCCCTCCACTTT. This encodes CAWSVRGGRSYNSPLHF. The variable domain in full, completed from reference TRBV30 and TRBJ1-6, reads SQTIHQWPATLVQPVGSPLSLECTVEGTSNPNLYWYRQAAGRGLQLLFYSVGIGQISSEVPQNLSASRPQDRQFILSSKKLLLSDSGFYLCAWSVRGGRSYNSPLHFGNGTRLTVT.

The rearrangement links TRBV4-1 to TRBJ1-4; TRBD1 is a possible D gene (6 bases). Germline V gives CDR1 MGHRA, CDR2 YSYEKL. Trimming took 3 bases from V and 6 from J, leaving 20 bases between them. CDR3 length equals 17 residues. This chain's CDR3 is CASSQNGYRAKDEKLFF. CDR3 coding DNA: TGCGCCAGCAGCCAGAATGGCTACAGGGCAAAAGATGAAAAACTGTTTTTT.

The V and J genes are TRBV30 and TRBJ1-4, with D unclear. Germline lookup yields CDR1 GTSNPN and CDR2 SVGIG (reference sequence). The CDR3 is 16 amino acids. Trimming removed 4 bases from V and 7 bases from J, with 22 bases in between. The CDR3 sequence: CAWNHGLGKGGEKLFF. The DNA of the CDR3 is TGTGCCTGGAATCACGGGTTGGGAAAAGGTGGTGAAAAACTGTTTTTT.

The CDR3 DNA sequence: TGTGCCATCAGTGAAGGACAGGGGGCTCCCTACGAGCAGTACTTC. Translation: CAISEGQGAPYEQYF. The gene calls are TRBV10-3 and TRBJ2-7, with 11 bases fitting TRBD1. The CDR3 is 15 amino acids. In germline, CDR1 is ENHRY, CDR2 SYGVKD. The J segment lost 2 bases and the V segment lost 3 bases, leaving 3 bases of the junction unmatched.

The rearrangement joins TRBV5-5 to TRBJ2-7; D perhaps matches TRBD1 (5 bases). V lost 4 bases and J lost 2, with 7 bases in between. The germline V gene encodes CDR1 SGHKS and CDR2 YYEKEE (reference sequence). The CDR3 is made up of 12 amino acids. This CDR3 is CASSPDTYEQYF. CDR3 nucleotide sequence: TGTGCCAGCAGCCCGGACACCTACGAGCAGTACTTC.

The rearrangement links TRBV18 to TRBJ2-3; D uncertain. V gave up 2 bases and J gave up 4 bases, with 10 bases separating them. This CDR3 is 14 amino acids long. Germline V lookup: CDR1 KGHSH, CDR2 LQKENI. CDR3 region: CASSPLDNPDTQYF. The CDR3 nucleotides are TGTGCCAGCTCACCATTAGACAATCCAGATACGCAGTATTTT.

This chain joins TRBV5-1 and TRBJ1-3, with 8 bases fitting TRBD1. Germline CDR1 and CDR2: SGHRS and YFSETQ. The CDR3 consists of 15 residues. V shed 4 bases and J 4 bases; nucleotides not matched to a gene: 7. CDR3 coding DNA: TGCGCCAGCAGCCTTACAGGGGGAGAAGGAAACACCATATATTTT. Protein sequence: CASSLTGGEGNTIYF.

The chain links TRBV3-1 (or the pseudogene TRBV3-2) to TRBJ1-5; no firm D call. Between the trimmed V and J ends, which lost 1 base and 0 bases, there was a span of 4 bases. Germline-derived CDR1 and CDR2 are LGHDT and YNNKEL (reference sequence). This CDR3 contains 14 residues. As DNA, the CDR3 is TGTGCCAGCAGCCAAGCATATAGCAATCAGCCCCAGCATTTT. This encodes CASSQAYSNQPQHF.

The chain uses TRBV27 and TRBJ1-2; possible D gene TRBD1, 5 bases. The CDR3 has 15 amino acids. CDR1 is MNHEY and CDR2 is SMNVEV in the germline V gene (reference sequence). V lost 1 base and J lost 2, with 11 bases in between. The CDR3 region has the DNA TGTGCCAGCAGTTTATACACAGGCCAAAACTATGGCTACACCTTC. This encodes CASSLYTGQNYGYTF.

The J gene is TRBJ1-5, the V gene TRBV28, with TRBD1 identical over 9 bases. V shed 6 bases, J shed 2 bases, and the junction held 2 bases outside the gene matches. The CDR3 totals 14 residues. Germline assignment: CDR1 MDHEN and CDR2 SYDVKM. CDR3 in DNA: TGTGCCAGCAGACAGGGGGCGGGCAATCAGCCCCAGCATTTT. Translating it yields CASRQGAGNQPQHF.

The rearrangement links TRBV18 to TRBJ1-1, with 8 bases lining up with TRBD1. CDR1 KGHSH and CDR2 LQKENI come from the germline V gene. The J segment lost 5 bases and the V segment lost 6 bases, leaving 8 bases of the junction unmatched. The CDR3 is made up of 14 amino acids. The CDR3 here is CASSQGAIRTEAFF. CDR3 in DNA: TGTGCCAGCTCCCAGGGGGCGATAAGGACTGAAGCTTTCTTT.

The chain recombines TRBV19 with TRBJ1-2; D is unresolved. V was clipped by 5 bases and J by 4 bases, with 8 bases between them. This CDR3 has 12 amino acids. Germline lookup yields CDR1 LNHDA and CDR2 SQIVND (reference sequence). The CDR3 DNA is TGTGCCAGTAGTCCCGGGGTCTATGGCTACACCTTC. Translating it yields CASSPGVYGYTF. Complete variable domain (other parts from reference TRBV19 and TRBJ1-2): DGGITQSPKYLFRKEGQNVTLSCEQNLNHDAMYWYRQDPGQGLRLIYYSQIVNDFQKGDIAEGYSVSREKKESFPLTVTSAQKNPTAFYLCASSPGVYGYTFGSGTRLTVV.

The V and J genes are TRBV9 and TRBJ2-3; D gene ambiguous. There are 15 residues in the CDR3. CDR1 and CDR2 from the germline V gene are SGDLS and YYNGEE. The V gene lost 0 bases and the J gene lost 4 bases, with 12 bases spanning the gap. In DNA, the CDR3 is TGTGCCAGCAGCGTAGGTCCCAGCGCGGCAGATACGCAGTATTTT. Its protein is CASSVGPSAADTQYF.

The rearrangement links TRBV4-2 to TRBJ2-2; 14 nucleotides agree with TRBD2. The CDR3 has 18 amino acids. Germline CDR1 is LGHNA and CDR2 is YNFKEQ. Germline trimming cut 0 bases from V and 7 bases from J; bases unmatched to any gene: 7. The chain's CDR3 is CASSQETSGGAGGGELFF. CDR3 DNA sequence: TGTGCCAGCAGCCAAGAGACTAGCGGGGGGGCCGGTGGCGGGGAGCTGTTTTTT.

The chain links TRBV21-1 to TRBJ1-1. TRBV21-1 is an annotated pseudogene. The CDR3 consists of 14 residues. This CDR3 is CASSKPPRGGEAFF. CDR3 in DNA: TGTGCCAGCAGCAAACCCCCTAGGGGGGGGGAAGCTTTCTTT.

This clone was seen a single time. V is TRBV7-9 and J is TRBJ1-3; no reliable D call. The CDR3 is 16 amino acids. CDR1 is SEHNR, CDR2 FQNEAQ, per germline (reference sequence). Trimming stripped 1 base from V and 0 bases from J, with 10 bases between. CDR3 loop: CASSLGDDFSGNTIYF. DNA of the CDR3: TGTGCCAGCAGCTTAGGTGACGATTTCTCTGGAAACACCATATATTTT.